This TCR beta chain was recovered during a study of blood T cell repertoires in COVID-19. Across the study: The samples span acute and convalescent COVID-19 from the United States, Italy and Spain. The cDNA or gDNA used as material had been derived from T cells, B-cell-depleted T cells, or PBMCs.

The CDR3 totals 17 residues. Germline lookup yields CDR1 LGHDT and CDR2 YNNKEL (reference sequence). Trimming took 1 base from V and 4 from J; bases not matched to a gene: 7. The data were produced by immunoSEQ multiplex PCR, yet TCRdb's version contains in-frame clones alone and is incomplete. The data contain about 64,000 clones, roughly 93% of them singletons. Material for sequencing was peripheral blood. The receptor was isolated from a human donor in a cohort sampled during active COVID-19. The chain uses TRBV3-1 (or the pseudogene TRBV3-2) and TRBJ2-5; 12 bases line up with TRBD2. In DNA form, the CDR3 reads TGTGCCAGCAGCCAAGCTGGGCTAGCGGGAGGGGTAGAGACCCAGTACTTC. This translates into CASSQAGLAGGVETQYF.